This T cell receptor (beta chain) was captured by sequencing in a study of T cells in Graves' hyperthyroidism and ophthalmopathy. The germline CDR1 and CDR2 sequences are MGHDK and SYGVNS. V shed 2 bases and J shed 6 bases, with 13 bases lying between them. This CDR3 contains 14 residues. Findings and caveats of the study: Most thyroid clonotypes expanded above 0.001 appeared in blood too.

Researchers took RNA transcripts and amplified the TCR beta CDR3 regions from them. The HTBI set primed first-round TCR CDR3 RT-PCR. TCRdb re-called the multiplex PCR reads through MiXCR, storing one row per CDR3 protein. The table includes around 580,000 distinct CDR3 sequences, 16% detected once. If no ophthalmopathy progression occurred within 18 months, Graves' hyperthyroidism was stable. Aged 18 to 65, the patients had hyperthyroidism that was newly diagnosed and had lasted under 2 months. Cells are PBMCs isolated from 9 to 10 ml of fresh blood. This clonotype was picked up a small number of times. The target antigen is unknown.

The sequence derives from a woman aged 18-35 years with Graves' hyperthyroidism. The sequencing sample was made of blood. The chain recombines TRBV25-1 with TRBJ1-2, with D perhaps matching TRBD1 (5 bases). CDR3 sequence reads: CASSEILDTHGYTF. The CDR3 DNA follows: TGTGCCAGCAGTGAAATTCTGGACACACATGGCTACACCTTC.